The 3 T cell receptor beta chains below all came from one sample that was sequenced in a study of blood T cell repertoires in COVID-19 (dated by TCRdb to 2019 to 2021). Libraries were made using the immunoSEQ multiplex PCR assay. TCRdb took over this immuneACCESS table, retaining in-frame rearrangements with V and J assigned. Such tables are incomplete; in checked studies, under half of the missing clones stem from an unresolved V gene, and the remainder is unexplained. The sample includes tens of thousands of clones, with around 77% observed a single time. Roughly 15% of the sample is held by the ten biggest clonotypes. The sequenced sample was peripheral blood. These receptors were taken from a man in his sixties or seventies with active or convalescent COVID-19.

CDR3 sequence reads: CAWRGDSWNSPLHF. CDR3 bases: TGTGCCTGGAGGGGGGACTCCTGGAATTCACCCCTCCACTTT. The genes are TRBV30 and TRBJ1-6, with D perhaps TRBD1 (5 bases). CDR1 is GTSNPN, CDR2 SVGIG, per germline (reference sequence). With 3 bases removed from V and 7 bases from J, the gap between germline ends came to 13 bases. The CDR3 is made up of 14 amino acids.

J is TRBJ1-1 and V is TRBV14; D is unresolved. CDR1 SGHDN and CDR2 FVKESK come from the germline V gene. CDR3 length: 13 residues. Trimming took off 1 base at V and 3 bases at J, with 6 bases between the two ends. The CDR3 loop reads CASSQVLYTEAFF. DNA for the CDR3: TGTGCCAGCAGCCAAGTTCTCTACACTGAAGCTTTCTTT.

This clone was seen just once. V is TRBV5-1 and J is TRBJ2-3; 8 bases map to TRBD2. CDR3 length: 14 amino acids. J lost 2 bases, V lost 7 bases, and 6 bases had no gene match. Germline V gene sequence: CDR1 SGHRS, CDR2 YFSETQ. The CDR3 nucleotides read TGCGCCAGCTTAGGCGGGGGGCTCACAGATACGCAGTATTTT. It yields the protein CASLGGGLTDTQYF.